The rows below give T cell receptor beta chains drawn from one sample of a study of cytomegalovirus exposure and HLA in healthy donors. Profiling relied on immunoSEQ multiplex PCR, and the TCRdb table lists in-frame clones only, not all of them. The sample yields about 150,000 clones, roughly 9.7% seen once. Sample: PBMCs. The receptor set was obtained from a man between 50 and 59 years old in good health and CMV-seronegative. Each CDR3 is given with its conserved first and last residue. D genes are given only for firm matches. Clone size is not always given. Where it is, it says once, few, many or a class for expanded clones.

v_gene: TRBV7-7; abundance: once; j_gene: TRBJ2-2; d_gene: TRBD2; CDR3nt: TGTGCTAGCAGCTTAGGGACTAGCGGGAACACCGGGGAGCTGTTTTTT; CDR3aa: CASSLGTSGNTGELFF
v_gene: TRBV6-6; abundance: -; j_gene: TRBJ2-1; d_gene: TRBD2; CDR3nt: TGTGCCACCTCAGCAGCGGGAGTACCCAATGAGCAGTTCTTC; CDR3aa: CATSAAGVPNEQFF
v_gene: TRBV14; abundance: -; j_gene: TRBJ2-3; d_gene: -; CDR3nt: TGTGCCAGCAACCAACAGTTCACAGATACGCAGTATTTT; CDR3aa: CASNQQFTDTQYF
v_gene: TRBV7-9; abundance: -; j_gene: TRBJ1-2; d_gene: -; CDR3nt: TGTGCCAGCAGCTTAGCCTGGGGGGGCAGTGACTATGGCTACACCTTC; CDR3aa: CASSLAWGGSDYGYTF
v_gene: TRBV25-1; abundance: -; j_gene: TRBJ1-1; d_gene: TRBD1; CDR3nt: TGTGCCAGCAGTGCCCCAGGGGGTTACTTTGAAGCTTTCTTT; CDR3aa: CASSAPGGYFEAFF
v_gene: TRBV19; abundance: few; j_gene: TRBJ1-1; d_gene: TRBD1; CDR3nt: TGTGCCAGTAGTATTCAAGGGGGACAGAAGGAAGCTTTCTTT; CDR3aa: CASSIQGGQKEAFF
v_gene: TRBV30; abundance: -; j_gene: TRBJ1-5; d_gene: -; CDR3nt: TGTGCCTGGAGTGTCGGGGATCATCAGCCCCAGCATTTT; CDR3aa: CAWSVGDHQPQHF
v_gene: TRBV2; abundance: few; j_gene: TRBJ1-2; d_gene: TRBD1; CDR3nt: TGTGCCAGCAGTGAAAGTCTCGTGGGACAGGGCCATGGCTACACCTTC; CDR3aa: CASSESLVGQGHGYTF
v_gene: TRBV19; abundance: -; j_gene: TRBJ1-1; d_gene: -; CDR3nt: TGTGCCAGTAGTACTACAGCGAACACTGAAGCTTTCTTT; CDR3aa: CASSTTANTEAFF
v_gene: TRBV25-1; abundance: -; j_gene: TRBJ1-4; d_gene: TRBD1; CDR3nt: TGTGCCAGCAGTGAAGGACAGGGTTCTTGGGGAAATGAAAAACTGTTTTTT; CDR3aa: CASSEGQGSWGNEKLFF
v_gene: TRBV27; abundance: few; j_gene: TRBJ2-2; d_gene: TRBD1; CDR3nt: TGTGCCAGCAGTTCCGACCCGGGACAGCCCTTCACCGGGGAGCTGTTTTTT; CDR3aa: CASSSDPGQPFTGELFF
v_gene: TRBV6-5; abundance: -; j_gene: TRBJ1-1; d_gene: TRBD1; CDR3nt: TGTGCCAGCCAGGCACAGGGGGTGTCTGAAGCTTTCTTT; CDR3aa: CASQAQGVSEAFF
v_gene: TRBV6-1; abundance: -; j_gene: TRBJ1-4; d_gene: TRBD1; CDR3nt: TGTGCCAGCAGTTTACAGGGGCCGGGTGAAAAACTGTTTTTT; CDR3aa: CASSLQGPGEKLFF
v_gene: TRBV28; abundance: -; j_gene: TRBJ2-5; d_gene: TRBD2; CDR3nt: TGTGCCAGCAGTTTGGGAGGGGCCTCGGGGGAGACCCAGTACTTC; CDR3aa: CASSLGGASGETQYF
v_gene: TRBV5-1; abundance: -; j_gene: TRBJ1-2; d_gene: -; CDR3nt: TGCGCCAGCAGCTTCGTACAGGGAGGGGTTGGTGGGGGCTACACCTTC; CDR3aa: CASSFVQGGVGGGYTF